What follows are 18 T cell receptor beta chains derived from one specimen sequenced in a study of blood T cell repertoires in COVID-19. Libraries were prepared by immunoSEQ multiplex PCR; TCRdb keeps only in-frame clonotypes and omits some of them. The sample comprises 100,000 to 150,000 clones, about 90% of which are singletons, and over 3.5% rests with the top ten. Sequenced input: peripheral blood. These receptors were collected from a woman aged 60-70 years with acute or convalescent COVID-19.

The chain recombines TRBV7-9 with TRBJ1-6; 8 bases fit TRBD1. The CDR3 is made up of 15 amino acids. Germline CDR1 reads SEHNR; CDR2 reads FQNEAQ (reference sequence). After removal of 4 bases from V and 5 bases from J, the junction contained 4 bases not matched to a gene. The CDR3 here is CASSSGTGNNSPLHF. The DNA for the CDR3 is TGTGCCAGCAGCTCAGGGACAGGAAATAATTCACCCCTCCACTTT.

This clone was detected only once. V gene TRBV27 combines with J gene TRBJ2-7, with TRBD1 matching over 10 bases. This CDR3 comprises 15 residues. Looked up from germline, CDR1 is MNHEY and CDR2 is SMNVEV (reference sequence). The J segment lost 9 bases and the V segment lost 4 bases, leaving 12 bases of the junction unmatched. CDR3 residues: CASSSSGTGVTMQYF. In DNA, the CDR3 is TGTGCCAGCAGTTCCTCCGGGACAGGGGTTACGATGCAGTACTTC.

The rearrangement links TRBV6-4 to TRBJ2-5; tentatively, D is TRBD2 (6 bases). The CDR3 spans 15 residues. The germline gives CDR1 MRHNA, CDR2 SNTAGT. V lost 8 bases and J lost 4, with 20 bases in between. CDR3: CASGPGRPSGETQYF. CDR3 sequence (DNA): TGTGCCAGCGGCCCCGGGAGACCCTCGGGAGAGACCCAGTACTTC.

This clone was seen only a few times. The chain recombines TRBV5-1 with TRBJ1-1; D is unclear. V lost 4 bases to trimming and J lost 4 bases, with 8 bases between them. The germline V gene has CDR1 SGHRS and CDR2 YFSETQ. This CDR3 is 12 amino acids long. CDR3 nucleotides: TGCGCCAGCAGCCGCAGAGGCACTGAAGCTTTCTTT. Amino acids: CASSRRGTEAFF.

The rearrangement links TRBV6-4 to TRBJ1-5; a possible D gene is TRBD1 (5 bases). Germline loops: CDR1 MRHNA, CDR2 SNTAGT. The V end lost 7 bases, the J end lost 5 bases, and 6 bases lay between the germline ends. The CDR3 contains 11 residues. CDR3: CASIQDQPQHF. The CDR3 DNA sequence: TGTGCCAGCATACAGGATCAGCCCCAGCATTTT.

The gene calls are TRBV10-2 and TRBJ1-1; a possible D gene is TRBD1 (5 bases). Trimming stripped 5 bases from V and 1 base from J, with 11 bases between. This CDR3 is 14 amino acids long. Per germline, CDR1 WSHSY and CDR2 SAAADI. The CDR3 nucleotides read TGCGCCAGCAGTTCCGGGACTCCGAACACTGAAGCTTTCTTT. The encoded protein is CASSSGTPNTEAFF.

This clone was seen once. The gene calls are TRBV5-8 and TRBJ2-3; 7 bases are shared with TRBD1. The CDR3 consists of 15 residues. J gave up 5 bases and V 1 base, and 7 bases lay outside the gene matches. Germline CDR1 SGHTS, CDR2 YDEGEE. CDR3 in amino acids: CASSLRTGVGDTQYF. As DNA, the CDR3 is TGTGCCAGCAGCTTGAGGACAGGTGTGGGAGATACGCAGTATTTT.

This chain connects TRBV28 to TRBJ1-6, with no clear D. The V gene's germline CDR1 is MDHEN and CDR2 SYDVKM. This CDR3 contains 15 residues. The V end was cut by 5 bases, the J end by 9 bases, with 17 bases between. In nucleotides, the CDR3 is TGTGCCAGCAGTCCCCGAGAGGGTCGAGTTTCACCCCTCCACTTT. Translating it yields CASSPREGRVSPLHF.

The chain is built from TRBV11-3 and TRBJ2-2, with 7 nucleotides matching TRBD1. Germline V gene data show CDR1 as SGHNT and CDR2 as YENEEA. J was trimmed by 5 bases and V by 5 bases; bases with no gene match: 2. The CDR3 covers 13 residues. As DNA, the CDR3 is TGTGCCAGCAGCCCACAGGGGACCGGGGAGCTGTTTTTT. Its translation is CASSPQGTGELFF.

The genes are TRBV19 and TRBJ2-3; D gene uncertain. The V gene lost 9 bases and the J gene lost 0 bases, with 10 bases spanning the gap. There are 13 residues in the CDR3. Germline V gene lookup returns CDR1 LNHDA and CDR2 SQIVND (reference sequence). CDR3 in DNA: TGTGCCAGCGAAGGAGTCAGCACAGATACGCAGTATTTT. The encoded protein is CASEGVSTDTQYF.

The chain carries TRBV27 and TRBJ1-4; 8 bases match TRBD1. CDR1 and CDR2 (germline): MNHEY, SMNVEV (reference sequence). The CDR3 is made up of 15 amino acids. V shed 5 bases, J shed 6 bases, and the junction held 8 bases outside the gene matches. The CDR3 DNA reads TGTGCCAGCAGTGCCGGACAGGGCAAGGATGAAAAACTGTTTTTT. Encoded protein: CASSAGQGKDEKLFF.

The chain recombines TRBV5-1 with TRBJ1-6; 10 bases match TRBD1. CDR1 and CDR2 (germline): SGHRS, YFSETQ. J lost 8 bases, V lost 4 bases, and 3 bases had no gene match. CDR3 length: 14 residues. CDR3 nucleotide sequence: TGCGCCAGCAGCCCGGACAGGGGGGATTCACCCCTCCACTTT. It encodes CASSPDRGDSPLHF.

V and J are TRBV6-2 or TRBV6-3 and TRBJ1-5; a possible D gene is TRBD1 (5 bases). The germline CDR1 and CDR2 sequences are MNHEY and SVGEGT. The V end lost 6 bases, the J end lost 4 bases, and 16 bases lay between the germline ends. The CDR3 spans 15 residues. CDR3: CASSPTGGGNQPQHF. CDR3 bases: TGTGCCAGCAGCCCGACCGGGGGAGGTAATCAGCCCCAGCATTTT.

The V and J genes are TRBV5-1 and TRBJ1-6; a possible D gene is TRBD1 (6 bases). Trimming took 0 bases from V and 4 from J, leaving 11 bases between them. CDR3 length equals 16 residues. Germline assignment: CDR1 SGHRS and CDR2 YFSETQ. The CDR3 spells CASSLAGTRYNSPLHF. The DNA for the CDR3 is TGCGCCAGCAGCTTGGCCGGGACAAGATATAATTCACCCCTCCACTTT. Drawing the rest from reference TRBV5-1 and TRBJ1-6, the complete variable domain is KAGVTQTPRYLIKTRGQQVTLSCSPISGHRSVSWYQQTPGQGLQFLFEYFSETQRNKGNFPGRFSGRQFSNSRSEMNVSTLELGDSALYLCASSLAGTRYNSPLHFGNGTRLTVT.

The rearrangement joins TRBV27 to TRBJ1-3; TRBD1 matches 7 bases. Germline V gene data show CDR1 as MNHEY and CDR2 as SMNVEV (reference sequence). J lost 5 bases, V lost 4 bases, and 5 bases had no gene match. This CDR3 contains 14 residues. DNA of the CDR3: TGTGCCAGCAGTTCCGACAGGGCAAGAAACACCATATATTTT. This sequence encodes CASSSDRARNTIYF.

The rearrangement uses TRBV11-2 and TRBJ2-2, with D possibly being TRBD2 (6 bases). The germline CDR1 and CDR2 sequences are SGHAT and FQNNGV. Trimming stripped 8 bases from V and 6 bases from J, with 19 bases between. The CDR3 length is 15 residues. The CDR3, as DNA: TGTGCCAGCGGCCAACTAGCCGCAGTGGCCGGGGAGCTGTTTTTT. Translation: CASGQLAAVAGELFF.

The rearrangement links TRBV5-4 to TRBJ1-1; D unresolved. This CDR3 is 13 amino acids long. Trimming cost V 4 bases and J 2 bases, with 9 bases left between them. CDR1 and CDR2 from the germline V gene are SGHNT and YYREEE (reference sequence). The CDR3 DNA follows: TGTGCCAGCAGCCCTGAGGTAAACACTGAAGCTTTCTTT. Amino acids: CASSPEVNTEAFF.

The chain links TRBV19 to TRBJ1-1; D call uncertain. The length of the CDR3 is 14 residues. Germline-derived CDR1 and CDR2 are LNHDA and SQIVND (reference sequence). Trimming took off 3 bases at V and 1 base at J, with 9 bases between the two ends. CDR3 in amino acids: CASSMREANTEAFF. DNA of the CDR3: TGTGCCAGTAGTATGAGGGAGGCGAACACTGAAGCTTTCTTT.